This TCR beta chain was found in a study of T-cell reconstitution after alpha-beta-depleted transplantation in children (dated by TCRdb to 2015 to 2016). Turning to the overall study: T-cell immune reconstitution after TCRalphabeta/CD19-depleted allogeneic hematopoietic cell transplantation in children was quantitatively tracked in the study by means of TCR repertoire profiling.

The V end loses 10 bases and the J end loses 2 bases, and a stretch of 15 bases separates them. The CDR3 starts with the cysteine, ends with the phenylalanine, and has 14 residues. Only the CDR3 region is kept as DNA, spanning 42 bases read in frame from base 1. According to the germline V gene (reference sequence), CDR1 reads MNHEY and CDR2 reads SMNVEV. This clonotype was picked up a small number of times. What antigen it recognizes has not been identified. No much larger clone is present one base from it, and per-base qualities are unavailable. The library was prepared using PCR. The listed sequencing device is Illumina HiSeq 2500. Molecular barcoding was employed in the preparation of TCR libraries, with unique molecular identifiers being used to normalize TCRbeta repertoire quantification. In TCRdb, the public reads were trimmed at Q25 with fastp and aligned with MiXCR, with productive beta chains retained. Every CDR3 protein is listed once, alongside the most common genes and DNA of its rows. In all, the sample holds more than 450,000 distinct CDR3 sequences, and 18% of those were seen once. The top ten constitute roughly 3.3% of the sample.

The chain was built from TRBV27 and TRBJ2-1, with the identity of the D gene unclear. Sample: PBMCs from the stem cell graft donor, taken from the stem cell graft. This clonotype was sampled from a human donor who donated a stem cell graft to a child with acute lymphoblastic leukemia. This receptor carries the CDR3 CATRARNAYNEQFF. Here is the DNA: TGTGCCACCCGAGCTAGGAACGCCTACAATGAGCAGTTCTTC.